This record covers a single T cell receptor (beta chain). Its target is not known. The data derive from a study of tumor-infiltrating lymphocytes in primary liver carcinoma. Study in general: The study included patients who were men and women aged 30 to 69 years. Findings and limits, study-wide: Between tumor regions, pairs overlapped more than tumor-adjacent and tumor-blood pairs did. Relative to blood, tumors carried a significantly larger fraction of the repertoire in their top 250 clones (p = 0.039).

With around 450 ng total RNA as template and a constant-region primer, TCR beta cDNA was made. Three nested multiplex PCR rounds, a slightly modified ARM-PCR method, built the TCR beta libraries. Investigators reported that the first two PCR rounds, at roughly 10 cycles each, used TRBV1-TRBV30 forward primers with a C-beta reverse primer. TCRdb redid the calling of the multiplex PCR reads with MiXCR, one entry per CDR3 protein. The sample yields around 79,000 distinct CDR3 sequences, roughly 71% seen once. Bulk tissue was left unsorted, and RNA and DNA were co-extracted from 20-30 mg of it. Among the patients, all had chronic HBV infection and none had been treated. Trimming cost V 3 bases and J 2 bases; bases outside gene matches: 10. The germline CDR1 and CDR2 sequences are KGHSH and LQKENI. The CDR3 spans 17 residues.

The specimen was tumor-adjacent normal liver tissue. The V gene is TRBV18, the J gene TRBJ2-3; 8 bases are a match to TRBD2. The receptor was derived from a man aged 35-49 years with primary liver carcinoma and hepatitis B virus infection. This CDR3 is CASSPSSGSPFTDTQYF. The CDR3 nucleotides are TGTGCCAGCTCACCCAGCAGCGGGAGTCCTTTCACAGATACGCAGTATTTT.